The T cell receptor (beta chain) described here comes from a study of early T cells in non-severe SARS-CoV-2 infection. Study-wide context: Bulk RNA taken from unsorted whole blood was sequenced, leaving chains unpaired. The study, taken as a whole, reports: Anti-spike CD8 responses were favored in VDJdb matching, and private and CD4 specificities were missed.

This clonotype appeared a few times. Its antigen is not known. The TCR library protocol attached unique molecular identifiers to the individual cDNA molecules. TCRdb fed the 5' RACE reads into MiXCR, producing one record per CDR3 protein. The sample lists 70,000 to 85,000 distinct CDR3 sequences; around 10% were seen once. The germline V gene encodes CDR1 SGHTA and CDR2 FQGTGA. This CDR3 comprises 15 residues. Trimming cost V 3 bases and J 13 bases; bases outside gene matches: 11. The clonotype was recovered from an adult who was a healthcare worker with PCR-confirmed SARS-CoV-2 infection or an uninfected control (not recorded which). The donor label of this sample is uncertain. The sequenced sample was whole blood, obtained at baseline. The chain uses TRBV7-3 and TRBJ2-1; 11 positions match TRBD1. CDR3 protein: CASSFGTGGARSQFF. In DNA, the CDR3 is TGTGCCAGCAGCTTCGGGACAGGGGGAGCGCGAAGCCAGTTCTTC.